This TCR beta chain was retrieved from a study of graft-versus-host responses after intestinal transplantation. Points from the study as a whole: The highest levels of circulating GvH clones went along with early declines in HvG clones after transplant.

The germline CDR1 and CDR2 sequences are SGHDN and FVKESK. V was clipped by 1 base and J by 9 bases; unmatched bases: 7. CDR3 length: 15 amino acids. The assay was immunoSEQ multiplex PCR, and TCRdb's table has in-frame clones only and misses some. Counted here are around 130,000 clones, about 92% occurring once; the ten biggest clones make up approximately 0.17%. Points on this clone: Antigen specificity is unknown.

J is TRBJ2-1 and V is TRBV14, with 9 bases lining up with TRBD2. Source: unstimulated CD4+ T cells sorted from spleen or lymph node cells, taken before intestinal transplant. The TCR was taken from a human donor who received an intestinal transplant. The CDR3 here is CASSQVAGGLGEQFF. CDR3 DNA sequence: TGTGCCAGCAGCCAAGTTGCGGGGGGGCTCGGTGAGCAGTTCTTC.